This T cell receptor (beta chain) stems from a study of blood T cell repertoires in COVID-19. There are 15 residues in the CDR3. Germline-derived CDR1 and CDR2 are GTSNPN and SVGIG (reference sequence). V was pared by 0 bases and J by 4 bases, with 7 bases of the junction left unmatched. The protocol was immunoSEQ multiplex PCR, while the TCRdb copy is restricted to in-frame clones and leaves out a portion. The table includes about 480,000 clones, roughly 89% detected once. Followed longitudinally, the Seattle patients had been enrolled during active infection. The rearrangement joins TRBV30 to TRBJ2-3; 7 bases map to TRBD2. The sequence was obtained from a man aged 18 to 30 with COVID-19, enrolled during active disease. The sample taken for sequencing was peripheral blood. CDR3 nucleotide sequence: TGTGCCTGGAGTGTATTGCGTGGGGGGGCAGATACGCAGTATTTT. Its protein product is CAWSVLRGGADTQYF.